These T cell receptor beta chains were read from a single sample in a study of OX40 agonist ivuxolimab in advanced cancers. TCRdb keeps only in-frame clones here, not all; method: immunoSEQ multiplex PCR. This table holds tens of thousands of clones, 84% found once. The material was CD4+ or CD8+ T cells sorted from blood, obtained in a trial of the OX40 agonist ivuxolimab. Receptors were obtained from an adult with an advanced solid tumor such as melanoma, head and neck, liver or kidney cancer. The CDR3 runs from the conserved cysteine through the conserved F or W. D genes are given only for firm matches. Only part of the rows carry a size: once, few, many, or a class if the clone is expanded.

TGTGCCTGGAGGGGGATTCTAGGCTACACCTTC,CAWRGILGYTF,NA,NA,TRBJ1-2,TRBV30
TGTGCCAGCAGCGCACAGGAGCCGCCCTACGAGCAGTACTTC,CASSAQEPPYEQYF,NA,NA,TRBJ2-7,TRBV7-2
TGTGCCAGCAGCTTTTCGCCAGCTAGCTACGAGCAGTACTTC,CASSFSPASYEQYF,NA,NA,TRBJ2-7,TRBV5-4
TGCAGCGTTGGCAGGACTAGCGGAGTCTACGAGCAGTACTTC,CSVGRTSGVYEQYF,TRBD2,NA,TRBJ2-7,TRBV29-1
TGTGCCAGCAGCCAAGATATCTCTGCGGGAGGCGGCAATGAGCAGTTCTTC,CASSQDISAGGGNEQFF,TRBD2,NA,TRBJ2-1,TRBV4-2
TGTGCCAGCAGCTCGGACATAGGGACAGATACGCAGTATTTT,CASSSDIGTDTQYF,NA,NA,TRBJ2-3,TRBV7-9
TGTGCCAGCAGTACAGGACAGGGAGCTAACTATGGCTACACCTTC,CASSTGQGANYGYTF,TRBD1,few,TRBJ1-2,TRBV5-4
TGCGCCAGCAGAGAAGGGCAGCAGTTAAGCGCCTATAATTCACCCCTCCACTTT,CASREGQQLSAYNSPLHF,NA,NA,TRBJ1-6,TRBV5-1
TGTGCCAGTAGTATTCAGGAAGGAACTGAAGCTTTCTTT,CASSIQEGTEAFF,NA,NA,TRBJ1-1,TRBV19
TGTGCCAGCAGCTACGATGTGGGCGGGGGATATGAGCAGTTCTTC,CASSYDVGGGYEQFF,TRBD2,NA,TRBJ2-1,TRBV7-2
TGTGCCAGCAGTTCCGGACAGGGGGCCAGGGAGACCCAGTACTTC,CASSSGQGARETQYF,TRBD1,NA,TRBJ2-5,TRBV28
TGTGCCTGGAGCCCGACAGCGAACACTGAAGCTTTCTTT,CAWSPTANTEAFF,NA,NA,TRBJ1-1,TRBV30
TGTGCCAGCAGAGGACAGGGGGCGCGAGATAATTCACCCCTCCACTTT,CASRGQGARDNSPLHF,TRBD1,NA,TRBJ1-6,TRBV7-3
TGTGCCAGCAGCCCCAGGAGCGAGGAGCTGTTTTTT,CASSPRSEELFF,NA,NA,TRBJ2-2,TRBV7-2
TGTGCCAGCAGCTTATCCCCCCGGGCTAGCGGGAGGAGCTCCTACAATGAGCAGTTCTTC,CASSLSPRASGRSSYNEQFF,TRBD2,NA,TRBJ2-1,TRBV7-3
TGTGCCAGCACAGGAGGGGACTGGAGCTCCTACAATGAGCAGTTCTTC,CASTGGDWSSYNEQFF,NA,NA,TRBJ2-1,TRBV27
TGTGCCAGCAGTTACACGGATTCCTATGGCTACACCTTC,CASSYTDSYGYTF,NA,NA,TRBJ1-2,TRBV28
TGCGCCAGCAGCTATGACAGGGGGTTGAACACTGAAGCTTTCTTT,CASSYDRGLNTEAFF,TRBD1,NA,TRBJ1-1,TRBV5-1